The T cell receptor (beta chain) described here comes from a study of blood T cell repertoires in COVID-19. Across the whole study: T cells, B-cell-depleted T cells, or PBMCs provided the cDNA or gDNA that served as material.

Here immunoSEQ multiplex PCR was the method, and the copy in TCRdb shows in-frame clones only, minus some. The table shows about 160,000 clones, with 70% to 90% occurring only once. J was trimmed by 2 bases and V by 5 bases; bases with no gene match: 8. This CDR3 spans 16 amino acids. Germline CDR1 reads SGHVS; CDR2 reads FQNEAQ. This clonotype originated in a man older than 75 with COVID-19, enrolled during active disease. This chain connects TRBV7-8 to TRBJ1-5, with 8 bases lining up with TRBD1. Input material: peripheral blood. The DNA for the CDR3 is TGTGCCAGCAGCACCCGGACAGGGATCGGCAATCAGCCCCAGCATTTT. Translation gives CASSTRTGIGNQPQHF.